This is a list of T cell receptor beta chains from one sample in a study of blood T cell repertoires in COVID-19. Clones were read by immunoSEQ multiplex PCR, and TCRdb kept only the in-frame ones, dropping some. The table shows about 60,000 clones, with around 75% occurring only once. Sequenced sample: peripheral blood. These receptors all stem from a human donor in a cohort sampled during active COVID-19. The conserved cysteine and the conserved F or W are not part of the CDR3 here.

v_call cdr3_aa
TRBV14 ASSPPWLRNTEAF
TRBV10-2 ASSVAGGRTEAF
TRBV6-2/TRBV6-3 ASSYDGLQPQH
TRBV9 ASSSSLAPNTGELF
TRBV6-6 ASSYSDNNSPLH
TRBV7-3 ASSQERGREDGYT
TRBV5-1 ASSLGGLSGANVLT
TRBV5-1 ASSLVGTGYGNTIY
TRBV10-2 ASSDGTSGSTDTQY
TRBV4-2 ASSQESRITVDGYT
TRBV29-1 SVVRGTEAF
TRBV25-1 ASSNALRGYT
TRBV27 ASSSKRTGGWGEKLF
TRBV7-8 ASSLAGAAYSNQPQH
TRBV24-1 ATSDSRQGSNQPQH
TRBV2 ASSDRVGYGYT
TRBV7-9 ASSPLAGSYNEQF
TRBV7-2 ASSFGQGTDTQY
TRBV5-1 ASRSTVMNTGELF
TRBV28 ASSFVVGRVKLF
TRBV7-2 ASSWGQGSSQPQH
TRBV19 ASSNPGTNYGYT
TRBV9 ASSATGTGNTIY
TRBV25-1 ASSPSSGNTIY
TRBV3-1/TRBV3-2 ASSQDLVGAGGNTIY
TRBV5-1 ASGWTEADTQY
TRBV12-3/TRBV12-4 ASRGLAGDLQF
TRBV5-6 ASSLISGQVYNEQF
TRBV3-1/TRBV3-2 ASSLTGARETQY
TRBV15 ATSGSNLPAGELF
TRBV6-2/TRBV6-3 ASSYVRDSTGELF
TRBV4-2 ASSQDPGLDYGYT
TRBV2 ASRKNPGQGGYGYT
TRBV11-3 ASSLGVLAEGYEQY
TRBV4-1 ASSQTRQGGQPQH
TRBV3-1/TRBV3-2 ASSQTWENQPQH
TRBV27 ATRGGWGTGELF
TRBV6-1 ASSERGGGNYNEQF
TRBV5-1 ASSRDLGEQY
TRBV4-3 ASSRYSTNEKLF
TRBV30 AWRRTGYGYT
TRBV7-3 ASSLSGATYNEQF
TRBV11-2 ASSLDRGYGYT
TRBV19 ASSIGVKQPQH
TRBV7-2 ASSSNVGDQFSGANVLT
TRBV5-1 ASSLQGGNEKLF
TRBV3-1/TRBV3-2 ASSQGTGAYEQY
TRBV19 ASSRDSIISYNEQF
TRBV10-3 AISDGGAYNEQF
TRBV19 ASSIRQESTEAF